This T cell receptor beta chain was sequenced in a study of T cell repertoires in cytomegalovirus infection. About the study: CMV infection together with matching HLA type was indicated by public TCR beta signatures. Study conclusions and caveats: The ex vivo response showed dominance by HLA-C-restricted CMV-specific TCR beta clonotypes. Summed frequency of shared TCR beta families picked out CMV carriers who also had the relevant HLA.

TCRdb redid the calling of the reads with MiXCR, one entry per CDR3 protein. Among approximately 110,000 distinct CDR3 sequences, roughly 9.1% were seen once, and the ten largest hold 31%. CDR3 length: 15 amino acids. Trimming removed 1 base from V and 0 bases from J, with 9 bases in between. From germline, CDR1 is SGHVS and CDR2 FQNEAQ. In this sample, this clonotype turned up a few times. As yet, its antigen is unknown. The rearrangement joins TRBV7-8 to TRBJ1-1, with D possibly TRBD1 on 5 matching bases. The sequenced material came from PBMCs, sequenced either directly or after in vitro stimulation (not recorded which). The receptor was isolated from a human donor in good health (CMV status not recorded). Some clones in this sample may be carry-over from other donors' samples. The CDR3 is CASSLVPGLNTEAFF. CDR3 sequence (DNA): TGTGCCAGCAGCTTAGTTCCAGGGTTGAACACTGAAGCTTTCTTT. Filled out from reference TRBV7-8 and TRBJ1-1, the complete variable domain reads GAGVSQSPRYKVAKRGQDVALRCDPISGHVSLFWYQQALGQGPEFLTYFQNEAQLDKSGLPSDRFFAERPEGSVSTLKIQRTQQEDSAVYLCASSLVPGLNTEAFFGQGTRLTVV.